This T cell receptor beta chain was sequenced in a study of CXCR3-negative and CXCR3-positive naive CD8 T cells. Study-level findings and limits: CXCR3-expressing naive cells carried TRB CDR3s more hydrophobic than those of CXCR3-negative naive cells.

Germline lookup yields CDR1 SGHTA and CDR2 FQGNSA. This CDR3 contains 13 residues. Researchers prepared the TRB cDNA libraries using 5' RACE with UMI labels. TCRdb re-called the 5' RACE reads; one entry per CDR3 protein, DNA not given. The record lists under 150,000 distinct CDR3 sequences, of which the ten most abundant hold roughly 0.28%. As concerns this clonotype: What it recognizes is unknown.

This sequence joins TRBV7-2 and TRBJ1-5; TCRdb reports TRBD1, a call that lacks DNA to check it against. The receptor was isolated from a human donor in good health. Some clones in this sample may be carry-over from other donors' samples. What was sequenced was naive CXCR3+ CD8+ T cells from blood. The sample's subset: CD45RO-CCR7+CD27+CD95- naive CD8+ T cells expressing CXCR3 (TNR3+). CDR3 loop: CASSLGTDQPQHF.